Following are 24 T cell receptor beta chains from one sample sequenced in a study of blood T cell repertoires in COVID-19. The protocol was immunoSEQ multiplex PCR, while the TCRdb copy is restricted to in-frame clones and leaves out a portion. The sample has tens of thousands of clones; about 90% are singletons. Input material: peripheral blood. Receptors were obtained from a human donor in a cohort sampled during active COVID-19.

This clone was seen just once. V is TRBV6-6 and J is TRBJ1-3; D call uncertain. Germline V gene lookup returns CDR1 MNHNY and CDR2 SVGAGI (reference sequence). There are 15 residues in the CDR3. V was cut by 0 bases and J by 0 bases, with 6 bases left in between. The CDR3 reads CASSYSRGSGNTIYF. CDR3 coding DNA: TGTGCCAGCAGTTACTCGCGGGGCTCTGGAAACACCATATATTTT.

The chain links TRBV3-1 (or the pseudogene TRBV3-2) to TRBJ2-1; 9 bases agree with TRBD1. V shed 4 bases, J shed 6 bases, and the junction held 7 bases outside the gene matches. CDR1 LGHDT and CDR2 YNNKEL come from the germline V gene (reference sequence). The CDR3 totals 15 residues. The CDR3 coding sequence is TGTGCCAGCAGCCCCCCTGACAGGGGGGGCAATGAGCAGTTCTTC. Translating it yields CASSPPDRGGNEQFF.

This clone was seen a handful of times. CDR3 sequence: CASNRRGGGTEAFF. The CDR3 nucleotides are TGTGCCAGCAATCGCCGAGGTGGAGGCACTGAAGCTTTCTTT. This chain joins TRBV27 and TRBJ1-1; D ambiguous. Germline-derived CDR1 and CDR2 are MNHEY and SMNVEV (reference sequence). V lost 7 bases, J lost 4 bases, and 16 bases lay in between. CDR3 length equals 14 residues.

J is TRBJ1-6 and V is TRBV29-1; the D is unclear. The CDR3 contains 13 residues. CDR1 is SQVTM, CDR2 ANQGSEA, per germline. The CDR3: CRPGSSYNSPLHF. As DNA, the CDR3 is TGCAGACCCGGGAGCTCCTATAATTCACCCCTCCACTTT.

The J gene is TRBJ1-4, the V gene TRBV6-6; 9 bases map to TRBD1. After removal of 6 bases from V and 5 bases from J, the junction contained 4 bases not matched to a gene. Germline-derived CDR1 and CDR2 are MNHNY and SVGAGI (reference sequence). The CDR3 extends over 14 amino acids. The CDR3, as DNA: TGTGCCAGCAGGGACAGGGGTGGAAATGAAAAACTGTTTTTT. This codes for CASRDRGGNEKLFF.

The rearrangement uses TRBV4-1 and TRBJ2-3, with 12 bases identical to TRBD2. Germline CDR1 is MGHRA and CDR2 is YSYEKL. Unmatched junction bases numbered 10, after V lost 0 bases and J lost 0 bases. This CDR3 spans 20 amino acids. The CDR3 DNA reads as TGCGCCAGCAGCCAAGATCCCCCTAGCGGGGGGGCAACTAGCACAGATACGCAGTATTTT. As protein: CASSQDPPSGGATSTDTQYF.

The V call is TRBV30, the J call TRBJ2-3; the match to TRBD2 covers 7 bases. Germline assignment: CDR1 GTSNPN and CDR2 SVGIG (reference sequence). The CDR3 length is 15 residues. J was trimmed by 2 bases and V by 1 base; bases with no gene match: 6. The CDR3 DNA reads TGTGCCTGGAGTGGGCTAGCGGCGATCACAGATACGCAGTATTTT. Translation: CAWSGLAAITDTQYF.

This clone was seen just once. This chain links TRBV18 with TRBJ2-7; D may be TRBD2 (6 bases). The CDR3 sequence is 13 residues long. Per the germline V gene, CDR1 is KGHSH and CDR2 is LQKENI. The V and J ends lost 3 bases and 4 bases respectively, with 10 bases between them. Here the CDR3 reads CASSPGLEYEQYF. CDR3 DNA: TGTGCCAGCTCACCGGGACTGGAATACGAGCAGTACTTC.

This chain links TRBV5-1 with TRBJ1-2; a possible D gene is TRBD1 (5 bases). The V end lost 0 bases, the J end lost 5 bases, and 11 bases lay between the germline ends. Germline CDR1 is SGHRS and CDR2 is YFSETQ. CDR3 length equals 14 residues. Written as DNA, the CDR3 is TGCGCCAGCAGCTTGGCCGTTCAGGGATATGGCTACACCTTC. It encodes CASSLAVQGYGYTF.

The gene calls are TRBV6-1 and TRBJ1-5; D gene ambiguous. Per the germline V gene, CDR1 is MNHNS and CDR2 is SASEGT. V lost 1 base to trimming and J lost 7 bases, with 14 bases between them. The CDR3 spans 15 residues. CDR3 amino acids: CASSEVYRGGQPQHF. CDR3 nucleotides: TGTGCCAGCAGTGAAGTCTACAGAGGAGGACAGCCCCAGCATTTT.

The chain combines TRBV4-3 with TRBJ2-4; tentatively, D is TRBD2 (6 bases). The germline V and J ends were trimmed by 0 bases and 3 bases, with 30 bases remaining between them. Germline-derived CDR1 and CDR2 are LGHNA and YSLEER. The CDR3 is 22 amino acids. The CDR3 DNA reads TGCGCCAGCAGCCAAGATCGCGCGGAATCTAGCATCAATCTGGGAGGCAAAAACATTCAGTACTTC. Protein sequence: CASSQDRAESSINLGGKNIQYF.

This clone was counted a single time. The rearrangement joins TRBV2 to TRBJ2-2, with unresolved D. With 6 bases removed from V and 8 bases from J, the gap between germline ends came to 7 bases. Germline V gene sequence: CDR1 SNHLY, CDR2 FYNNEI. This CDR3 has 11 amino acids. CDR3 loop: CASSPIGELFF. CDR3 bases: TGTGCCAGCAGCCCTATAGGGGAGCTGTTTTTT.

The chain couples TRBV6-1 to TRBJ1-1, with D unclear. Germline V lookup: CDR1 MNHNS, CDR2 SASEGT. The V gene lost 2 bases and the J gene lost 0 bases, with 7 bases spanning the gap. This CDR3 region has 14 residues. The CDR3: CASSEPSVNTEAFF. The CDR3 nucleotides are TGTGCCAGCAGTGAACCCTCCGTGAACACTGAAGCTTTCTTT.

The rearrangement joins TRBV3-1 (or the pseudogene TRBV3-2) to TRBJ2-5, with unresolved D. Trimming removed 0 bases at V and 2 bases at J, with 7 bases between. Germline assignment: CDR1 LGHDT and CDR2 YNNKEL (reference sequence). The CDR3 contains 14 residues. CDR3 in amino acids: CASSQDDSQETQYF. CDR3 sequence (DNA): TGTGCCAGCAGCCAAGATGACTCGCAAGAGACCCAGTACTTC.

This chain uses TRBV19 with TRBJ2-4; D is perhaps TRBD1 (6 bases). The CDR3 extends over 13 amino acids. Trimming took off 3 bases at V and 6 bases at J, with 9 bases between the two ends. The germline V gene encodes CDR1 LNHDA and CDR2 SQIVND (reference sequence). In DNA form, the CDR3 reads TGTGCCAGTAGTATTGCAGGGGTAAACATTCAGTACTTC. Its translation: CASSIAGVNIQYF.

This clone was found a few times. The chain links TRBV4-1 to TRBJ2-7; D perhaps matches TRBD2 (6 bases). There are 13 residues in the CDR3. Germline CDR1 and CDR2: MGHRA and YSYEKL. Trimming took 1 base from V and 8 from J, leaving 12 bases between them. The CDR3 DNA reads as TGCGCCAGCAGCCAAGCGGGACTGGATAAGCAGTACTTC. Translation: CASSQAGLDKQYF.

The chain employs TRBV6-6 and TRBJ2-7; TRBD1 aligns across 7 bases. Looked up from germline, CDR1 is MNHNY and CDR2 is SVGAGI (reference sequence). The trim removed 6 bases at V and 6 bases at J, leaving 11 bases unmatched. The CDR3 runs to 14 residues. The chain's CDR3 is CASSPTGTVGEQYF. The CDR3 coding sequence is TGTGCCAGCAGCCCAACTGGGACAGTCGGCGAGCAGTACTTC.

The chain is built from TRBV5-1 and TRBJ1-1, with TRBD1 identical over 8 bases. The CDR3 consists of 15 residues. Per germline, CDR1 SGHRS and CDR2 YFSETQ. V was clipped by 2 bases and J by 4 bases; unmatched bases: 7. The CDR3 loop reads CASSLGQGRSTEAFF. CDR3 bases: TGCGCCAGCAGCTTAGGACAGGGTAGAAGCACTGAAGCTTTCTTT.

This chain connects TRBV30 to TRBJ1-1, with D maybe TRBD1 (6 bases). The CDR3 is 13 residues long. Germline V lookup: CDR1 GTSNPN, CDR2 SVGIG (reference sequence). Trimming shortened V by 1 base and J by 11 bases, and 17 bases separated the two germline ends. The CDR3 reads CAWSAVTGTRAFF. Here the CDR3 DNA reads TGTGCCTGGAGTGCCGTAACAGGGACCAGGGCTTTCTTT. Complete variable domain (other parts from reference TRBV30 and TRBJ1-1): SQTIHQWPATLVQPVGSPLSLECTVEGTSNPNLYWYRQAAGRGLQLLFYSVGIGQISSEVPQNLSASRPQDRQFILSSKKLLLSDSGFYLCAWSAVTGTRAFFGQGTRLTVV.

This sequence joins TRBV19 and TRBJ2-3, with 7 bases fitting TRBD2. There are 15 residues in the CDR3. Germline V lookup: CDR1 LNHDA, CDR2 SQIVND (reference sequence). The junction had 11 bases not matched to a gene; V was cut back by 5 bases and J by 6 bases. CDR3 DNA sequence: TGTGCCAGTAGTCAGCTGGCGGGAGTGGTGGATACGCAGTATTTT. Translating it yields CASSQLAGVVDTQYF.

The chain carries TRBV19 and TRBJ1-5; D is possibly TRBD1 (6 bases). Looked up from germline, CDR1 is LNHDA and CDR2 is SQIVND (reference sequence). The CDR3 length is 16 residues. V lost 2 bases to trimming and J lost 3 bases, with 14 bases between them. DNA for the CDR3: TGTGCCAGTAGTATAATTAAAACAGGGCTCAATCAGCCCCAGCATTTT. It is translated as CASSIIKTGLNQPQHF.

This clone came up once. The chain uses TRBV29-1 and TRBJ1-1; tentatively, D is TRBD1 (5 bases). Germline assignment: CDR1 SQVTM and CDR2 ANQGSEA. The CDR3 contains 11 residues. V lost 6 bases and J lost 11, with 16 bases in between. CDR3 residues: CSVAVGGEAFF. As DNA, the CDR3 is TGCAGCGTGGCAGTGGGGGGAGAGGCTTTCTTT.

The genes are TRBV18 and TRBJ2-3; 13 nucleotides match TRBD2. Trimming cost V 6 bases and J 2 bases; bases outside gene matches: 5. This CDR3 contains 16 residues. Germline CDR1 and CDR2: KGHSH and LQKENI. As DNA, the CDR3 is TGTGCCAGCTCGGCGGGACTAGCGGGGATCACAGATACGCAGTATTTT. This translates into CASSAGLAGITDTQYF.

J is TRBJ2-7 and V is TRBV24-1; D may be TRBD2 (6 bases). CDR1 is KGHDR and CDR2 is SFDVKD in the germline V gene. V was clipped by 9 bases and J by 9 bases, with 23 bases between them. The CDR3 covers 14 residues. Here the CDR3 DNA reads TGTGCCACCGGACCCGAAGGAGGAGGGCGTCGGCAGTACTTC. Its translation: CATGPEGGGRRQYF.